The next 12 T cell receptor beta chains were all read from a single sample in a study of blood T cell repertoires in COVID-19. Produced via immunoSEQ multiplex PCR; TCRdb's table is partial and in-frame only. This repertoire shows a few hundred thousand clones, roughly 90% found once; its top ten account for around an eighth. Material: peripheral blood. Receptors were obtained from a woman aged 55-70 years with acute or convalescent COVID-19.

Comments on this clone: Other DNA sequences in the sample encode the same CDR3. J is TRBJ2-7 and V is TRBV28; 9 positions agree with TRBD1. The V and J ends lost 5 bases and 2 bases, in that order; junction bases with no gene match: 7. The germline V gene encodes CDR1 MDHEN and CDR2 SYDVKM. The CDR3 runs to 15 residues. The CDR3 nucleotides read TGTGCCAGCAGTCCGGGACAGGGTGCCCCCTACGAGCAGTACTTC. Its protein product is CASSPGQGAPYEQYF.

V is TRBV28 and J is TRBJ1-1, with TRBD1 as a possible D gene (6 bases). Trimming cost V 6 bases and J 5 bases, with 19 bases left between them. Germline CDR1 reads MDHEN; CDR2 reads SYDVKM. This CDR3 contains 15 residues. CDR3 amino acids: CASSMLTGKGTEAFF. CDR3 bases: TGTGCCAGCAGCATGCTGACAGGTAAGGGGACTGAAGCTTTCTTT.

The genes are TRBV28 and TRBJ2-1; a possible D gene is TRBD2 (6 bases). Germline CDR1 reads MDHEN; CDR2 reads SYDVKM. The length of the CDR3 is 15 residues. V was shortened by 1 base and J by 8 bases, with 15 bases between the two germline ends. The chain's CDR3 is CASSLSTSYEDEQFF. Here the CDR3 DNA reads TGTGCCAGCAGTTTATCAACTAGCTACGAGGATGAGCAGTTCTTC.

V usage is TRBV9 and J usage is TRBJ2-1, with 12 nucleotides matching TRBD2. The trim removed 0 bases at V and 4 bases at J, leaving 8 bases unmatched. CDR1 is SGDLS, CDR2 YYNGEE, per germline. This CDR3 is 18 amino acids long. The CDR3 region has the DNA TGTGCCAGCAGCGTAGGTGCTAGCGGGGGGGCGTATTACAATGAGCAGTTCTTC. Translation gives CASSVGASGGAYYNEQFF.

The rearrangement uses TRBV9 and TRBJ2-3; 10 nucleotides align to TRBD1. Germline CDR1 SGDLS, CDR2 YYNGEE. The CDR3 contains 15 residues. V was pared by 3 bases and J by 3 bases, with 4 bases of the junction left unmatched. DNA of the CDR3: TGTGCCAGCAGCGCGCGACAGGGGGCGACAGATACGCAGTATTTT. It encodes CASSARQGATDTQYF.

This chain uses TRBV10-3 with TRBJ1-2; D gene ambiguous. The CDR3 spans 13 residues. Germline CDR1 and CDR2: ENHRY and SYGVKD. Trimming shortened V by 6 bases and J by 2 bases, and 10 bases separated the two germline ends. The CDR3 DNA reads TGTGCCATCAGCCCTTCCCTCAACTATGGCTACACCTTC. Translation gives CAISPSLNYGYTF.

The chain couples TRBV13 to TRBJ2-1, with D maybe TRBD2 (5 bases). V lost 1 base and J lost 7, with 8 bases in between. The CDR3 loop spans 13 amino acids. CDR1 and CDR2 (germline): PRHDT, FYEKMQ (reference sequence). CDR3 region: CASSLEVANEQFF. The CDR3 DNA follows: TGTGCCAGCAGCTTAGAGGTAGCGAATGAGCAGTTCTTC.

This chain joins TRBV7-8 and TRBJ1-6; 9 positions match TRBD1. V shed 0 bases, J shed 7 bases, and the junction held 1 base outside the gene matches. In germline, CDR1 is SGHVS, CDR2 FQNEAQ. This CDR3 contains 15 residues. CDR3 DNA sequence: TGTGCCAGCAGCTTAGCGGGACAGGGCAATTCACCCCTCCACTTT. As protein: CASSLAGQGNSPLHF.

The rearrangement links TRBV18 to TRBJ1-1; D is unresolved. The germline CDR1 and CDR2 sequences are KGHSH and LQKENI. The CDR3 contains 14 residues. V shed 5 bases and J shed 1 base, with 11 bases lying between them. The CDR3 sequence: CASSMRETNTEAFF. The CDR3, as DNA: TGTGCCAGCTCAATGCGGGAGACGAACACTGAAGCTTTCTTT.

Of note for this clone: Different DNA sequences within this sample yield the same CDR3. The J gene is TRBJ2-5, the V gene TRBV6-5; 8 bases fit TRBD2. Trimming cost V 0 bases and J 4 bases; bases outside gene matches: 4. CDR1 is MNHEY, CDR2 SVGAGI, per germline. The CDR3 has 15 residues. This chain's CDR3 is CASSYSGGAGETQYF. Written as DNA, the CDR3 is TGTGCCAGCAGTTACTCCGGGGGGGCGGGAGAGACCCAGTACTTC.

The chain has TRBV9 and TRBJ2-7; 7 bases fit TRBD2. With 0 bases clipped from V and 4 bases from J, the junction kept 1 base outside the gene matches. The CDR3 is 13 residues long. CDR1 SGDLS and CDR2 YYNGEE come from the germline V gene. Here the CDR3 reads CASSVVGGYEQYF. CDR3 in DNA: TGTGCCAGCAGCGTAGTGGGGGGGTACGAGCAGTACTTC.

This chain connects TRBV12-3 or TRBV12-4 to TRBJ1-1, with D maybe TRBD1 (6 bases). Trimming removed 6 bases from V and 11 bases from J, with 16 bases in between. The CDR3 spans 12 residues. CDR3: CASSRGQPLAFF. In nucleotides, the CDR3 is TGTGCCAGCAGCCGTGGACAGCCCTTGGCTTTCTTT.